This TCR beta chain was found in a study of regulatory T cells in long-lasting Graves disease (dated by TCRdb to the early 2020s). The study in broad terms: Persistent Graves' disease was defined as persistently positive TSH receptor autoantibodies together with antithyroid drug treatment for over 5 years. Patients with persistent Graves' disease were compared with patients with newly diagnosed Graves' disease using TCR sequencing and RNA sequencing of peripheral blood. The study was conducted in China and was registered as a clinical trial. A total of roughly 35 samples underwent TCR sequencing: some 13 from persistent and roughly 20 from newly diagnosed Graves' disease patients. On average, persistent Graves' disease patients in the clinical cohort had been on antithyroid drugs for roughly 11 years.

In the case of this clonotype: Its antigen is still unknown. Per-base qualities were not stored, and no clone one base away is much larger.

What the work shows at the level of the full study, not this receptor alone: Compared with newly diagnosed patients, persistent Graves' disease patients had lower TCR Shannon entropy and fewer highly expanded clones, which suggests clonal expansion. More public clonotypes were shared among persistent patients (over 2,500) than among newly diagnosed patients (966). As a limitation, the authors acknowledged that the small sample size may reduce accuracy. Because the primary lesion, thyroid tissue, could not be accessed, the study looked at peripheral blood alone. Persistent disease showed preferential use of TRBV28, TRBJ1-2 and TRBJ2-5, whereas newly diagnosed disease favored TRBV20-1 and TRBJ2-1. Sequencing and analysis were limited to the TCR beta chain.

Receptors were amplified or captured by multiplex PCR. Sequencing was carried out with an Illumina HiSeq 4000. iRepertoire HTBI primers and Arm-PCR amplification of CDR3 regions were used to construct TCR beta libraries. Before sequencing, the PCR products underwent gel purification. The study's processing was this. A total of some 65 TRBV and 14 TRBJ segments were identified across samples and were used for gene usage analysis of CDR3 amino acid clonotypes. COPE and FqMerger were used to merge filtered high-quality paired reads into contigs. BLAST was used to align contigs to IMGT TRBV, TRBD and TRBJ reference genes, and CDR3 was defined according to IMGT. Any clonotype with a frequency above 0.1% was counted as a highly expanded clone. Shannon entropy was used to measure repertoire diversity, and the Gini coefficient was used to measure V-J evenness. Clonotypes shared by more than one individual were considered public. TCRdb reprocessed the public reads (quality trimming at Q25 with fastp, clone calling with MiXCR) and kept in-frame beta chains. Each entry is one CDR3 protein sequence, shown with its most common DNA and genes. These V and J calls are TCRdb output, not the study's own analysis. The sample table shows 600,000 to 800,000 distinct CDR3 sequences, and around 30% are seen once. Together, the top ten hold 40% to 55% of the sample.

V lost 2 bases and J lost 0 bases; the stretch between them is 11 bases long. From cysteine to phenylalanine, the CDR3 is 15 amino acids long. The entry retains the CDR3 DNA only, 45 bases that are in frame from base 1. CDR1 is given as MNHEY and CDR2 as SVGEGT, both from the germline V gene. The label giving this sample's time point can be read as: persistent/refractory GD, antithyroid drugs over 5 years with positive TRAb. For both TCR sequencing and RNA sequencing, RNA was extracted from PBMCs using TRIzol. The diagnosis of Graves' disease was made according to American Thyroid Association guidelines. Recruitment of patients was carried out at an endocrinology department in Xi'an, China. Each patient gave about 8.1 milliliters of peripheral blood, collected in an EDTA anticoagulant tube. Ficoll Paque Plus density gradient separation was used to isolate PBMCs, and no further T cell sorting was performed. An Agilent 2100 Bioanalyzer and agarose gel were used to check RNA quality, while a NanoDrop 2000 measured RNA concentration.

The sequencing here drew on peripheral blood mononuclear cells (PBMCs), taken when the disease was refractory, from a patient treated with antithyroid drugs. The chain is assembled from TRBV6-2 or TRBV6-3 and TRBJ2-7, with TRBD1 as a weak D call on 7 bases. This clonotype originated in a female donor with Graves disease. The nucleotide sequence is given as TGTGCCAGCAGTTACCGCGGGACAGTCTCCTACGAGCAGTACTTC. This translates into CASSYRGTVSYEQYF.